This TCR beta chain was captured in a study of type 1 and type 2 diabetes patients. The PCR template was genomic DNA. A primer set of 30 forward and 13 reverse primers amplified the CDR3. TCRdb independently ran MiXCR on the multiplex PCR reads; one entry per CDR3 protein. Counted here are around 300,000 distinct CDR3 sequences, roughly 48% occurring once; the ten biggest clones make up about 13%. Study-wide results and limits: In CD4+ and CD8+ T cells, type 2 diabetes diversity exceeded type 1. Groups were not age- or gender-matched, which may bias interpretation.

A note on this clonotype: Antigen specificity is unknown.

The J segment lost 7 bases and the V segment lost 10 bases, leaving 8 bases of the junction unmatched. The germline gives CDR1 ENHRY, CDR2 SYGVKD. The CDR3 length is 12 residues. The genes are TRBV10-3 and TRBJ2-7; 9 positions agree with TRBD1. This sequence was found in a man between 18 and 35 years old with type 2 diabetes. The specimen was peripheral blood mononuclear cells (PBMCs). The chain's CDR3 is CASQDRGREQYF. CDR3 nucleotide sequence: TGTGCCAGCCAGGACAGGGGTAGAGAGCAGTACTTC.